These T cell receptor beta chains were read from a single sample in a study of blood T cell repertoires in COVID-19. Produced via immunoSEQ multiplex PCR; TCRdb's table is partial and in-frame only. Of approximately 75,000 clones listed, 65% to 90% are singletons. Material for sequencing was peripheral blood. These receptors were taken from a young man with COVID-19, enrolled during active disease. The CDR3 runs from the conserved cysteine through the conserved F or W. The D gene is left open where the match is weak. For some rows the clone size is stated as once, few or many, or as a class when expanded; others skip it.

abundance: NA; d_gene: NA; v_gene: TRBV24-1; j_gene: TRBJ2-2; CDR3nt: TGTGCCACCTCTGGGGGCCTCGGGAGGCCGAACACCGGGGAGCTGTTTTTT; CDR3aa: CATSGGLGRPNTGELFF
abundance: NA; d_gene: TRBD2; v_gene: TRBV4-3; j_gene: TRBJ2-1; CDR3nt: TGCGCCAGCAGCCAACACGGAGGCGGGAGGTCATATGAGCAGTTCTTC; CDR3aa: CASSQHGGGRSYEQFF
abundance: once; d_gene: NA; v_gene: TRBV6-1; j_gene: TRBJ2-5; CDR3nt: TGTGCCAGCAGTGAAACTCTCCTTGGGACCCAGTACTTC; CDR3aa: CASSETLLGTQYF
abundance: NA; d_gene: TRBD2; v_gene: TRBV18; j_gene: TRBJ2-3; CDR3nt: TGTGCCAGCTCACCTTGGGCGGGAGGTCCAGATACGCAGTATTTT; CDR3aa: CASSPWAGGPDTQYF
abundance: NA; d_gene: NA; v_gene: TRBV5-4; j_gene: TRBJ2-2; CDR3nt: TGTGCCAGCAGCTTGGAACAGACCAACACCGGGGAGCTGTTTTTT; CDR3aa: CASSLEQTNTGELFF
abundance: once; d_gene: TRBD1; v_gene: TRBV27; j_gene: TRBJ2-1; CDR3nt: TGTGCCAGCAGTGAATGGACAGGCCGCTCCTACAATGAGCAGTTCTTC; CDR3aa: CASSEWTGRSYNEQFF
abundance: NA; d_gene: NA; v_gene: TRBV28; j_gene: TRBJ2-3; CDR3nt: TGTGCCAGCAGTCCTATGACAGGCGCGGGAGATACGCAGTATTTT; CDR3aa: CASSPMTGAGDTQYF
abundance: NA; d_gene: TRBD1; v_gene: TRBV9; j_gene: TRBJ2-7; CDR3nt: TGTGCCAGCAGCGTAGGCGGACAGGTCACCGAGCAGTACTTC; CDR3aa: CASSVGGQVTEQYF
abundance: NA; d_gene: TRBD2; v_gene: TRBV5-1; j_gene: TRBJ2-1; CDR3nt: TGCGCCAGCAGCTTGGAGGGTACTAGCGGGTGGAATGAGCAGTTCTTC; CDR3aa: CASSLEGTSGWNEQFF
abundance: NA; d_gene: NA; v_gene: TRBV6-5; j_gene: TRBJ1-3; CDR3nt: TGTGCCAGCAGTCCAGGGCAAGGAAACACCATATATTTT; CDR3aa: CASSPGQGNTIYF
abundance: NA; d_gene: NA; v_gene: TRBV9; j_gene: TRBJ1-1; CDR3nt: TGTGCCAGCAGCGCTGAACAGGGGAACACTGAAGCTTTCTTT; CDR3aa: CASSAEQGNTEAFF
abundance: NA; d_gene: TRBD1; v_gene: TRBV27; j_gene: TRBJ2-6; CDR3nt: TGTGCCAGCAGTACTAACTCCGGGACAGTTGGGGCCAACGTCCTGACTTTC; CDR3aa: CASSTNSGTVGANVLTF
abundance: once; d_gene: NA; v_gene: TRBV15; j_gene: TRBJ1-2; CDR3nt: TGTGCCACCAGCAGAGATCAGGGGACCTATGGCTACACCTTC; CDR3aa: CATSRDQGTYGYTF
abundance: NA; d_gene: TRBD1; v_gene: TRBV9; j_gene: TRBJ1-5; CDR3nt: TGTGCCAGCAGCCGGACAGGATATAGCAATCAGCCCCAGCATTTT; CDR3aa: CASSRTGYSNQPQHF
abundance: NA; d_gene: NA; v_gene: TRBV5-6; j_gene: TRBJ1-4; CDR3nt: TGTGCCAGCAGCTTGGAGACTCGAAGTTATGAAAAACTGTTTTTT; CDR3aa: CASSLETRSYEKLFF
abundance: NA; d_gene: NA; v_gene: TRBV19; j_gene: TRBJ1-5; CDR3nt: TGTGCCAGTAGTGCGAGACTCTATAGCAATCAGCCCCAGCATTTT; CDR3aa: CASSARLYSNQPQHF
abundance: NA; d_gene: TRBD1; v_gene: TRBV29-1; j_gene: TRBJ1-5; CDR3nt: TGCAGCGTTGTAGGGACAGACTCCAATCAGCCCCAGCATTTT; CDR3aa: CSVVGTDSNQPQHF
abundance: NA; d_gene: NA; v_gene: TRBV7-3; j_gene: TRBJ1-1; CDR3nt: TGTGCCAGCAGCTTAGGGGGGGACACTGAAGCTTTCTTT; CDR3aa: CASSLGGDTEAFF
abundance: NA; d_gene: NA; v_gene: TRBV4-1; j_gene: TRBJ1-1; CDR3nt: TGCGCCAGCAGCCAGCCCTCGGCAGGGAGGACTGAAGCTTTCTTT; CDR3aa: CASSQPSAGRTEAFF
abundance: NA; d_gene: TRBD1; v_gene: TRBV29-1; j_gene: TRBJ1-1; CDR3nt: TGCAGCGTTGAGCCGGTCACAGGGGGGATTTTCTTT; CDR3aa: CSVEPVTGGIFF
abundance: NA; d_gene: NA; v_gene: TRBV10-3; j_gene: TRBJ1-4; CDR3nt: TGTGCCATCAGTGAGTCGGGCTCCACCCTTAATGAAAAACTGTTTTTT; CDR3aa: CAISESGSTLNEKLFF
abundance: NA; d_gene: NA; v_gene: TRBV5-4; j_gene: TRBJ2-3; CDR3nt: TGTGCCAGCAGCGTGGGACACCAGATCCCAGATACGCAGTATTTT; CDR3aa: CASSVGHQIPDTQYF
abundance: NA; d_gene: TRBD1; v_gene: TRBV6-5; j_gene: TRBJ1-2; CDR3nt: TGTGCCAGCAGGGTCGACAGGGCTGGCTACACCTTC; CDR3aa: CASRVDRAGYTF
abundance: once; d_gene: TRBD1; v_gene: TRBV25-1; j_gene: TRBJ2-7; CDR3nt: TGTGCCAGCAGTGTAACAGGGGGCGCAGGGAACGAGCAGTACTTC; CDR3aa: CASSVTGGAGNEQYF
abundance: NA; d_gene: NA; v_gene: TRBV5-6; j_gene: TRBJ1-1; CDR3nt: TGTGCCAGCAGCTTGGTGAACAGAAGAAACACTGAAGCTTTCTTT; CDR3aa: CASSLVNRRNTEAFF
abundance: NA; d_gene: NA; v_gene: TRBV19; j_gene: TRBJ2-7; CDR3nt: TGTGCCAGTAGTATCGGGACACCCTACGAGCAGTACTTC; CDR3aa: CASSIGTPYEQYF
abundance: NA; d_gene: TRBD1; v_gene: TRBV11-3; j_gene: TRBJ1-1; CDR3nt: TGTGCCAGCAGCCCTGAGGGACAGTCAAACACTGAAGCTTTCTTT; CDR3aa: CASSPEGQSNTEAFF
abundance: once; d_gene: NA; v_gene: TRBV7-9; j_gene: TRBJ1-6; CDR3nt: TGTGCCAGCAGCCCGGGCGGGGCAGTCTTTAATTCACCCCTCCACTTT; CDR3aa: CASSPGGAVFNSPLHF
abundance: NA; d_gene: TRBD2; v_gene: TRBV5-1; j_gene: TRBJ2-2; CDR3nt: TGCGCCAGCAGCTTGGGGAGCGGGAGATACGACACCGGGGAGCTGTTTTTT; CDR3aa: CASSLGSGRYDTGELFF
abundance: NA; d_gene: TRBD2; v_gene: TRBV2; j_gene: TRBJ2-3; CDR3nt: TGTGCCAGCCGGAGCCTAGCGGCCTCCGCGCAGTATTTT; CDR3aa: CASRSLAASAQYF
abundance: few; d_gene: NA; v_gene: TRBV3-1/TRBV3-2; j_gene: TRBJ1-2; CDR3nt: TGTGCCAGCAGCCCCGGACTGCGGGGGGGTCCTAACTATGGCTACACCTTC; CDR3aa: CASSPGLRGGPNYGYTF
abundance: NA; d_gene: TRBD2; v_gene: TRBV5-4; j_gene: TRBJ2-5; CDR3nt: TGTGCCAGCAGCTTGGGACTAGCGATGGAGACCCAGTACTTC; CDR3aa: CASSLGLAMETQYF
abundance: NA; d_gene: TRBD1; v_gene: TRBV28; j_gene: TRBJ1-5; CDR3nt: TGTGCCAGCAGCCGACAGGGTTACCGACCCCAGCATTTT; CDR3aa: CASSRQGYRPQHF
abundance: NA; d_gene: NA; v_gene: TRBV14; j_gene: TRBJ2-1; CDR3nt: TGTGCCAGCAGCACCGCGAGAGTCGGTGAGCAGTTCTTC; CDR3aa: CASSTARVGEQFF
abundance: NA; d_gene: NA; v_gene: TRBV18; j_gene: TRBJ2-7; CDR3nt: TGTGCCAGCTCACCCCTAGGTTCGACCAATTCGGACGAGCAGTACTTC; CDR3aa: CASSPLGSTNSDEQYF
abundance: NA; d_gene: TRBD1; v_gene: TRBV2; j_gene: TRBJ2-7; CDR3nt: TGTGCCAGCAGCGTACAGGGGTTCGAGCAGTACTTC; CDR3aa: CASSVQGFEQYF
abundance: NA; d_gene: TRBD1; v_gene: TRBV10-3; j_gene: TRBJ2-7; CDR3nt: TGTGCCATCAGTGAAGGGACAGGGGGCGCCTCCCTCTACGAGCAGTACTTC; CDR3aa: CAISEGTGGASLYEQYF